Only a few counts were recorded for the clone carrying this TCR beta chain. Trimming stripped 3 bases from V and 8 bases from J, with 8 bases between. This CDR3 is 12 amino acids long. The germline V gene encodes CDR1 SGHTA and CDR2 FQGTGA. Sequencing was performed with immunoSEQ multiplex PCR; in TCRdb, only in-frame clones are kept and a portion is missing. The sample has under 20,000 clones; around 82% are singletons. This entry comes from a study of OX40 agonist ivuxolimab in advanced cancers. The V and J genes are TRBV7-3 and TRBJ2-1; maybe TRBD2 (5 bases). The sequence came from an adult with an advanced solid tumor such as melanoma, head and neck, liver or kidney cancer. Specimen: CD4+ or CD8+ T cells sorted from blood, collected in a trial of the OX40 agonist ivuxolimab. The CDR3 protein is CASSLLGDEQFF. CDR3 bases: TGTGCCAGCAGCTTGCTCGGGGATGAGCAGTTCTTC. Full variable domain (missing parts from reference TRBV7-3 and TRBJ2-1): GAGVSQTPSNKVTEKGKYVELRCDPISGHTALYWYRQSLGQGPEFLIYFQGTGAADDSGLPNDRFFAVRPEGSVSTLKIQRTERGDSAVYLCASSLLGDEQFFGPGTRLTVL.